These 20 T cell receptor beta chains were all obtained from the same sample, sequenced in a study of post-analysis software for immune sequencing data (dated by TCRdb to between 2015 and 2016). Results and caveats for the whole study, not just this receptor: Significantly higher frequencies in patients than in controls were found for about five TRBV segments, including TRBV5-6, TRBV5-1 and TRBV20-1.

The method behind the library was PCR. The listed sequencing device is Illumina HiSeq 2500. Unique molecular identifiers were incorporated into TCR beta cDNA libraries to reduce PCR and sequencing biases. The public reads were reanalyzed by TCRdb: fastp trimming at Q25, MiXCR alignment, in-frame beta chains only. CDR3 protein duplicates are merged, each entry listing the most common genes and DNA. The sample includes 380,000 or so distinct CDR3 sequences, with less than 40% observed a single time. The ten largest make up about an eighth of the sample. No antigens are known for them. The sequencing input was blood. The receptors come from a girl between 5 and 17 years old with multiple sclerosis.

This chain's CDR3 is CASLISEVNTEAFF. CDR3 DNA: TGTGCCAGCCTGATCTCTGAGGTTAACACTGAAGCTTTCTTT. V and J are TRBV6-1 and TRBJ1-1; no reliable D call. The CDR3 length is 14 residues. Per germline, CDR1 MNHNS and CDR2 SASEGT. Trimming cost V 8 bases and J 2 bases, with 15 bases left between them.

This chain connects TRBV6-5 to TRBJ2-7, with TRBD1 as a possible D gene (6 bases). The CDR3 is made up of 16 amino acids. The V end lost 3 bases, the J end lost 6 bases, and 21 bases lay between the germline ends. Germline CDR1 is MNHEY and CDR2 is SVGAGI. DNA for the CDR3: TGTGCCAGCAGTTATTCATCCAGGGGAGCATCATCCGAGCAGTACTTC. It specifies CASSYSSRGASSEQYF.

The V and J genes are TRBV20-1 and TRBJ1-1; maybe TRBD1 (6 bases). The CDR3 sequence is 15 residues long. V shed 5 bases and J shed 1 base, with 17 bases lying between them. The germline V gene has CDR1 DFQATT and CDR2 SNEGSKA (reference sequence). In DNA, the CDR3 is TGCAGTGCTGGAGCAAGGGGGAAAGGGAACACTGAAGCTTTCTTT. Its translation is CSAGARGKGNTEAFF.

This clonotype was counted between two and nine times. V gene TRBV20-1 combines with J gene TRBJ2-7; the D is unclear. The CDR3 covers 13 residues. CDR1 and CDR2 (germline): DFQATT, SNEGSKA (reference sequence). The germline V and J ends were trimmed by 1 base and 3 bases, with 10 bases remaining between them. The CDR3 DNA follows: TGCAGTGCTAGAGGATCGAGATTCTACGAGCAGTACTTC. Protein sequence: CSARGSRFYEQYF.

The CDR3 sequence is CASSPGLNSNQPQHF. CDR3 DNA: TGTGCCAGCAGCCCGGGCTTGAATAGCAATCAGCCCCAGCATTTT. V is TRBV7-2 and J is TRBJ1-5; no definite D call. Germline-derived CDR1 and CDR2 are SGHTA and FQGNSA. Trimming took off 5 bases at V and 0 bases at J, with 11 bases between the two ends. The CDR3 sequence is 15 residues long.

The chain couples TRBV5-1 to TRBJ2-1, with TRBD1 matching over 10 bases. Germline V CDR1 and CDR2: SGHRS, YFSETQ. V was clipped by 5 bases and J by 9 bases; unmatched bases: 11. This CDR3 region has 15 residues. DNA for the CDR3: TGCGCCAGCAGTCTTCGACAGGGGGCGATGTCTGAGCAGTTCTTC. Translating gives CASSLRQGAMSEQFF.

The chain joins TRBV7-9 to TRBJ2-2; maybe TRBD2 (6 bases). The CDR3 contains 16 residues. The germline V and J ends were trimmed by 3 bases and 1 base, with 12 bases remaining between them. CDR1 is SEHNR, CDR2 FQNEAQ, per germline (reference sequence). CDR3 sequence reads: CASSLRDGQNTGELFF. CDR3 in DNA: TGTGCCAGCAGCTTGCGGGACGGGCAGAACACCGGGGAGCTGTTTTTT.

The chain joins TRBV18 to TRBJ1-4, with 11 bases lining up with TRBD1. There are 19 residues in the CDR3. V shed 1 base, J shed 8 bases, and the junction held 15 bases outside the gene matches. Per germline, CDR1 KGHSH and CDR2 LQKENI. The DNA for the CDR3 is TGTGCCAGCTCACCACTGAGGACAGGGGGCGTATATCAGCGGGAAAAACTGTTTTTT. It translates to CASSPLRTGGVYQREKLFF.

The chain uses TRBV27 and TRBJ2-7; 9 nucleotides agree with TRBD1. Looked up from germline, CDR1 is MNHEY and CDR2 is SMNVEV (reference sequence). This CDR3 has 15 amino acids. V gave up 5 bases and J gave up 4 bases; unmatched junction bases: 9. CDR3 sequence: CASSRKGQGWYEQYF. DNA for the CDR3: TGTGCCAGCAGTCGGAAAGGACAGGGGTGGTACGAGCAGTACTTC.

J is TRBJ1-1 and V is TRBV3-1; 9 nucleotides align to TRBD1. The germline gives CDR1 LGHDT, CDR2 YNNKEL (reference sequence). J gave up 6 bases and V 1 base, and 18 bases lay outside the gene matches. This CDR3 spans 19 amino acids. CDR3 nucleotide sequence: TGTGCCAGCAGCCAAGTCTGGAACAGGGGGCCGCGGGAAAGCGCTGAAGCTTTCTTT. Residues: CASSQVWNRGPRESAEAFF. Full variable domain (remainder filled in from reference TRBV3-1 and TRBJ1-1): DTAVSQTPKYLVTQMGNDKSIKCEQNLGHDTMYWYKQDSKKFLKIMFSYNNKELIINETVPNRFSPKSPDKAHLNLHINSLELGDSAVYFCASSQVWNRGPRESAEAFFGQGTRLTVV.

This clonotype was observed a few times. The chain couples TRBV3-1 to TRBJ2-7, with 9 bases identical to TRBD1. The germline V gene encodes CDR1 LGHDT and CDR2 YNNKEL (reference sequence). The ends lost 0 bases at V and 5 bases at J; junction bases unmatched: 8. The CDR3 spans 16 residues. The CDR3 reads CASSQEVADRGDEQYF. The DNA of the CDR3 is TGTGCCAGCAGCCAAGAAGTAGCGGACAGGGGAGACGAGCAGTACTTC.

CDR3 nucleotides: TGTGCCAGCACAAGAAGAGGGACCCAGTACTTC. As protein: CASTRRGTQYF. The chain couples TRBV25-1 to TRBJ2-5, with D uncertain. This CDR3 contains 11 residues. The germline V and J ends were trimmed by 7 bases and 7 bases, with 10 bases remaining between them. Germline assignment: CDR1 MGHDK and CDR2 SYGVNS.

J is TRBJ2-1 and V is TRBV13; maybe TRBD2 (7 bases). V lost 4 bases and J lost 0, with 22 bases in between. Per germline, CDR1 PRHDT and CDR2 FYEKMQ (reference sequence). The CDR3 is 19 residues long. The CDR3 loop is CASSYTFPGGPSSYNEQFF. The DNA of the CDR3 is TGTGCCAGCAGCTATACCTTTCCGGGGGGCCCGAGCTCCTACAATGAGCAGTTCTTC.

There are a few counts of this clonotype. The rearrangement joins TRBV20-1 to TRBJ2-5; the match to TRBD2 covers 10 bases. Germline trimming cut 0 bases from V and 5 bases from J; bases unmatched to any gene: 9. The CDR3 spans 16 residues. Germline CDR1 reads DFQATT; CDR2 reads SNEGSKA (reference sequence). CDR3 amino acids: CSARDPAGGYMETQYF. The CDR3 nucleotides read TGCAGTGCTAGAGATCCAGCGGGGGGGTACATGGAGACCCAGTACTTC.

This chain uses TRBV20-1 with TRBJ1-4, with D uncertain. The ends were cut back, 2 bases at V and 12 bases at J, with 16 bases in the middle. The length of the CDR3 is 13 residues. CDR1 and CDR2 from the germline V gene are DFQATT and SNEGSKA (reference sequence). The CDR3 protein is CSARQHSVGELFF. The CDR3 nucleotides read TGCAGTGCTAGACAGCACTCGGTTGGGGAACTGTTTTTT.

The V gene is TRBV6-5, the J gene TRBJ1-6; possibly TRBD1 for D (6 bases). Trimming cost V 6 bases and J 10 bases, with 13 bases left between them. The CDR3 has 13 amino acids. Germline CDR1 MNHEY, CDR2 SVGAGI. The CDR3 nucleotides are TGTGCCAGCAGGCGTACAGGGAACTCACCCCTCCACTTT. This gives the protein CASRRTGNSPLHF.

The chain employs TRBV9 and TRBJ2-4; the match to TRBD1 covers 10 bases. This CDR3 contains 16 residues. The junction had 3 bases not matched to a gene; V was cut back by 3 bases and J by 0 bases. CDR1 and CDR2 (germline): SGDLS, YYNGEE. Written as DNA, the CDR3 is TGTGCCAGCAGCGCCGGGACAGGGGTAGCCAAAAACATTCAGTACTTC. Translated, it gives CASSAGTGVAKNIQYF.

V is TRBV4-2 and J is TRBJ2-1, with D possibly TRBD2 on 6 matching bases. V dropped 0 bases and J dropped 8 bases, with 17 bases sitting between them. The CDR3 contains 16 residues. From germline, CDR1 is LGHNA and CDR2 YNFKEQ. The CDR3 here is CASSQEGTASDHEQFF. The DNA of the CDR3 is TGTGCCAGCAGCCAAGAAGGGACTGCTAGTGATCATGAGCAGTTCTTC.

This clonotype was seen only once. V is TRBV20-1 and J is TRBJ1-1; no reliable D call. Trimming shortened V by 0 bases and J by 5 bases, and 22 bases separated the two germline ends. The CDR3 extends over 17 amino acids. Germline lookup yields CDR1 DFQATT and CDR2 SNEGSKA (reference sequence). This CDR3 reads CSARDRWRVKVGTEAFF. CDR3 sequence (DNA): TGCAGTGCTAGAGATAGGTGGAGGGTAAAGGTAGGGACTGAAGCTTTCTTT.

A few counts support this clonotype. The chain is built from TRBV12-3 or TRBV12-4 and TRBJ2-5; 8 nucleotides align to TRBD2. The V segment lost 5 bases and the J segment 9 bases; nucleotides outside the gene matches: 20. This CDR3 has 17 residues. CDR3 in DNA: TGTGCCAGCAGTCCGCAGACTAGCGCAAAAGAGAGTGGGGCCCAGTACTTC. It yields the protein CASSPQTSAKESGAQYF.